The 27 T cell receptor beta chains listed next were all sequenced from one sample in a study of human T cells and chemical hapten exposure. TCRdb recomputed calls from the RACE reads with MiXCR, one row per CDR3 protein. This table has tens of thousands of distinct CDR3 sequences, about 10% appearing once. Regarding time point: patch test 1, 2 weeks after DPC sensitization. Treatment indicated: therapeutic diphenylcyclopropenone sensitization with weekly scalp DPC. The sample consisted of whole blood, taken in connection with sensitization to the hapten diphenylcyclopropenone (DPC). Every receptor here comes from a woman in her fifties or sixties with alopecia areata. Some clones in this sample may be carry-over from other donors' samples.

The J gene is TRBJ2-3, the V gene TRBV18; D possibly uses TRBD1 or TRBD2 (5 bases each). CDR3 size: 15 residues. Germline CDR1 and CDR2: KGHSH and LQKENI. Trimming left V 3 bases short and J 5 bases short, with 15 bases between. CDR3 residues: CASSPPPGRGDTQYF. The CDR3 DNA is TGTGCCAGCTCACCGCCCCCGGGACGTGGAGATACGCAGTATTTT.

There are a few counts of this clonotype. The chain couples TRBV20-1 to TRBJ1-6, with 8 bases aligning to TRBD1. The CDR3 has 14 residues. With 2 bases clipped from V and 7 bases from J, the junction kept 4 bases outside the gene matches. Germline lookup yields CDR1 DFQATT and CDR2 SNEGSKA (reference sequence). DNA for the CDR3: TGCAGTGCTAGACGGACAGGGAGCAATTCACCCCTCCACTTT. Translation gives CSARRTGSNSPLHF.

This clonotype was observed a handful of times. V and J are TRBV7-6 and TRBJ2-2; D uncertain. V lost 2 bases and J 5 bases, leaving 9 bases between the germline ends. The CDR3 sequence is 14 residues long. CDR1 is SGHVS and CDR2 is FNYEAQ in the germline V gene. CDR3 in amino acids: CASSLFSETGELFF. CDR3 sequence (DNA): TGTGCCAGCAGCTTATTCTCCGAAACCGGGGAGCTGTTTTTT.

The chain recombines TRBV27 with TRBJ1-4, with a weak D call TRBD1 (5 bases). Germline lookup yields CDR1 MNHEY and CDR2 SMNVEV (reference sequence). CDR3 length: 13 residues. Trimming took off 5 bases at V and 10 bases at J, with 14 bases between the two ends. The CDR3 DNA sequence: TGTGCCAGCAGTCCCCGTCGCGGGGGAAAACTGTTTTTT. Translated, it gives CASSPRRGGKLFF.

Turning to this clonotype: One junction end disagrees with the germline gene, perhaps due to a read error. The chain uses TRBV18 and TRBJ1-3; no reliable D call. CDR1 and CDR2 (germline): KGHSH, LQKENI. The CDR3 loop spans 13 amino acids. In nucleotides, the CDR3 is TGTGTCAGCTCCCCTGCCTCTGGAAACACCATATATTTT. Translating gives CVSSPASGNTIYF.

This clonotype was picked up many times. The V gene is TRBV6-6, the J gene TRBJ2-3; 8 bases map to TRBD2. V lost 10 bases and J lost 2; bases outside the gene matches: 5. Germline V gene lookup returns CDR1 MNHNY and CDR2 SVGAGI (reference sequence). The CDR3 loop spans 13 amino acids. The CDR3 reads CANRAGVTDTQYF. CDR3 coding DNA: TGTGCCAACAGAGCGGGGGTCACAGATACGCAGTATTTT.

CDR3 amino acids: CADRLLSGNTIYF. The CDR3 DNA is TGTGCCGATCGACTGTTGTCTGGAAACACCATATATTTT. This chain uses TRBV7-2 with TRBJ1-3; the D is unclear. The CDR3 contains 13 residues. Trimming left V 11 bases short and J 1 base short, with 12 bases between. Germline-derived CDR1 and CDR2 are SGHTA and FQGNSA.

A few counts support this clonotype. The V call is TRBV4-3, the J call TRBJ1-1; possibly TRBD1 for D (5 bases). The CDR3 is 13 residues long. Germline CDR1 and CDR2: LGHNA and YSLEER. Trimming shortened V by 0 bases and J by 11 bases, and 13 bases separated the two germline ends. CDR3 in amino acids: CASSQDPGGAAFF. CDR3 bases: TGCGCCAGCAGCCAAGATCCGGGAGGGGCGGCTTTCTTT.

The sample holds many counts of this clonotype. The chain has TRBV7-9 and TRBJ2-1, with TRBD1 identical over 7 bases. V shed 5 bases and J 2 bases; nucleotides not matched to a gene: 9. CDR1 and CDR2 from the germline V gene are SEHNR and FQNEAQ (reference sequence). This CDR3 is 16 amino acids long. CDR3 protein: CASSPTDREPYNEQFF. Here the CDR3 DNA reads TGTGCCAGCAGCCCGACCGACAGGGAGCCCTACAATGAGCAGTTCTTC. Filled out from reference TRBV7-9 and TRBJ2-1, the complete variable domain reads DTGVSQNPRHKITKRGQNVTFRCDPISEHNRLYWYRQTLGQGPEFLTYFQNEAQLEKSRLLSDRFSAERPKGSFSTLEIQRTEQGDSAMYLCASSPTDREPYNEQFFGPGTRLTVL.

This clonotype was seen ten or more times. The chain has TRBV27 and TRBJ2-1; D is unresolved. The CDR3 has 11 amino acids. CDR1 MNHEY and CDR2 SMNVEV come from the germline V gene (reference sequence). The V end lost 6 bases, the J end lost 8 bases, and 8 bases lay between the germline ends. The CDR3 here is CASSRRDEQFF. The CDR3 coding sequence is TGTGCCAGCAGCCGACGGGATGAGCAGTTCTTC.

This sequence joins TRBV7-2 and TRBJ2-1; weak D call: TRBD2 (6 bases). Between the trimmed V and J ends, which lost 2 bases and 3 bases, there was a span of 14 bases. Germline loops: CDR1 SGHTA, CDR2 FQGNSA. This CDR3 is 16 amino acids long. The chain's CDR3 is CASSLRTGDLYNEQFF. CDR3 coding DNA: TGTGCCAGCAGCTTAAGAACGGGAGACCTCTACAATGAGCAGTTCTTC.

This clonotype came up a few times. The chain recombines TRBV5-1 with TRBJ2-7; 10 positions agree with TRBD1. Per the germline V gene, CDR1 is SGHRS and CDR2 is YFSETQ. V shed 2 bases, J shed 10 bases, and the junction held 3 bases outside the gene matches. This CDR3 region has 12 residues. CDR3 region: CASSFDRGQQYF. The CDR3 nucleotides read TGCGCCAGCAGCTTCGACAGGGGGCAACAGTACTTC.

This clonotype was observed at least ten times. The CDR3: CASSSPRGLAGVSLYNEQFF. DNA of the CDR3: TGTGCCAGCAGCTCTCCCAGGGGGCTAGCGGGAGTATCCCTCTACAATGAGCAGTTCTTC. V usage is TRBV7-2 and J usage is TRBJ2-1; 10 bases are shared with TRBD2. Germline loops: CDR1 SGHTA, CDR2 FQGNSA. CDR3 length equals 20 residues. Trimming took 4 bases from V and 3 from J; bases not matched to a gene: 18.

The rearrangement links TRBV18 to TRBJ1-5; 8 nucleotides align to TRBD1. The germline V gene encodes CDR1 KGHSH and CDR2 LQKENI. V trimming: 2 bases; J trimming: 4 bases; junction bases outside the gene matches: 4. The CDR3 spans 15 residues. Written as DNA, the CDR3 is TGTGCCAGCTCACCAAGACAGGGGACAAATCAGCCCCAGCATTTT. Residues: CASSPRQGTNQPQHF. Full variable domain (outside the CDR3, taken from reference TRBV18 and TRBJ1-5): NAGVMQNPRHLVRRRGQEARLRCSPMKGHSHVYWYRQLPEEGLKFMVYLQKENIIDESGMPKERFSAEFPKEGPSILRIQQVVRGDSAAYFCASSPRQGTNQPQHFGDGTRLSIL.

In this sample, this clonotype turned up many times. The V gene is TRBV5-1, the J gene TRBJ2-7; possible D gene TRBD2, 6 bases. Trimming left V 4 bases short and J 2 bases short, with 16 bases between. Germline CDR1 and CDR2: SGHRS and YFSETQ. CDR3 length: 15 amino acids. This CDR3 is CASSRDSGVTYEQYF. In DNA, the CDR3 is TGCGCCAGCAGCAGGGACTCCGGGGTGACCTACGAGCAGTACTTC. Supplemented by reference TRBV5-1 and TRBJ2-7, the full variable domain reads KAGVTQTPRYLIKTRGQQVTLSCSPISGHRSVSWYQQTPGQGLQFLFEYFSETQRNKGNFPGRFSGRQFSNSRSEMNVSTLELGDSALYLCASSRDSGVTYEQYFGPGTRLTVT.

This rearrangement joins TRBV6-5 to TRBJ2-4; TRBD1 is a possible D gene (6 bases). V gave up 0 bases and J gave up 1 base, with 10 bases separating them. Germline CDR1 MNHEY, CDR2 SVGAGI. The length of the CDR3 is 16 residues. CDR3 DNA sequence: TGTGCCAGCAGTTACTCGTCCCAGGGGGCCAAAAACATTCAGTACTTC. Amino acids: CASSYSSQGAKNIQYF.

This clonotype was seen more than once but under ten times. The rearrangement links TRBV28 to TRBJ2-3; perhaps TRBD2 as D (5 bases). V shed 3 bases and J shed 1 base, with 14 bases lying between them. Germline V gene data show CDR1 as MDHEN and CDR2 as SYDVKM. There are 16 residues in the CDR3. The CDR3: CASSFNGLRGTDTQYF. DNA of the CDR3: TGTGCCAGCAGTTTTAATGGACTCCGGGGCACAGATACGCAGTATTTT. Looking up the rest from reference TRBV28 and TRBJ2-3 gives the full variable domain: DVKVTQSSRYLVKRTGEKVFLECVQDMDHENMFWYRQDPGLGLRLIYFSYDVKMKEKGDIPEGYSVSREKKERFSLILESASTNQTSMYLCASSFNGLRGTDTQYFGPGTRLTVL.

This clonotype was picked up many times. The CDR3 sequence: CASSPSGQGTQPQHF. In DNA form, the CDR3 reads TGTGCCAGCTCACCATCGGGACAGGGGACTCAGCCCCAGCATTTT. This chain connects TRBV18 to TRBJ1-5; 10 nucleotides line up with TRBD1. This CDR3 has 15 amino acids. The germline V gene encodes CDR1 KGHSH and CDR2 LQKENI. J lost 6 bases, V lost 2 bases, and 4 bases had no gene match.

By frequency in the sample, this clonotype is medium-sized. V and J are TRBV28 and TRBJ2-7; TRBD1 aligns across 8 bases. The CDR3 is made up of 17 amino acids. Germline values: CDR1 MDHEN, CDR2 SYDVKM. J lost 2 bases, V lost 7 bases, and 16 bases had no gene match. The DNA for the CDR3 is TGTGCCAGCAAGTCCCAACTTGGCGGGACAGGCCCCTACGAGCAGTACTTC. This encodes CASKSQLGGTGPYEQYF.

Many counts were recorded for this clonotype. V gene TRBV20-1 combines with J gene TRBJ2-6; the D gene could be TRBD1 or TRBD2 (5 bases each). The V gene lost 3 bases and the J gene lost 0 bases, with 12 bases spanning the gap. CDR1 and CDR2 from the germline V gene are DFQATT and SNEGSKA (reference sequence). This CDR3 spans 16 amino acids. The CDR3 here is CSARRGRTSGANVLTF. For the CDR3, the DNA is TGCAGTGCTAGGAGGGGACGGACCTCTGGGGCCAACGTCCTGACTTTC.

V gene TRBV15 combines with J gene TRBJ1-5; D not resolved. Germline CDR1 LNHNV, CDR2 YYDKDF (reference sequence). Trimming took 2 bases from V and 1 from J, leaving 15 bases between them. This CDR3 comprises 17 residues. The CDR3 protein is CATSRKAVYPSNQPQHF. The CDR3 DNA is TGTGCCACCAGCAGAAAGGCGGTCTACCCAAGCAATCAGCCCCAGCATTTT.

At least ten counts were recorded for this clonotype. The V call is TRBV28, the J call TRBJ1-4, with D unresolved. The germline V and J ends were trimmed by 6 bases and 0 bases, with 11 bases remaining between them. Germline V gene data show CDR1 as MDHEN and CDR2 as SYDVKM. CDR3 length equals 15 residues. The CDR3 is CASRHMSATNEKLFF. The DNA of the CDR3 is TGTGCCAGCAGGCACATGAGCGCAACTAATGAAAAACTGTTTTTT.

CDR3 sequence: CASRSWDSEPWGANVLTF. The CDR3 region has the DNA TGTGCAAGTCGCTCCTGGGACTCCGAGCCCTGGGGGGCCAACGTCCTGACTTTC. The rearrangement uses TRBV12-2 and TRBJ2-6; the D call in the table, TRBD2, was not verified against the DNA. TRBV12-2 is reported as a pseudogene. CDR3 length: 18 residues.

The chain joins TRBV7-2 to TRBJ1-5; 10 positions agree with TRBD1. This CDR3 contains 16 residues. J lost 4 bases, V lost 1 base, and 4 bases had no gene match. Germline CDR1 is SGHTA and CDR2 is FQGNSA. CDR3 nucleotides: TGTGCCAGCAGCTTAGGTAGGGACAGGGGAAATCAGCCCCAGCATTTT. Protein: CASSLGRDRGNQPQHF.

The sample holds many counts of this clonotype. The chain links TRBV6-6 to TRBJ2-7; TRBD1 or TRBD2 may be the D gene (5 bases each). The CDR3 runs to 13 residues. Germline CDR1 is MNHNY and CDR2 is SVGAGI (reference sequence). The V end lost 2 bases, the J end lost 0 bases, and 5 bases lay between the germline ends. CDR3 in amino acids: CASSYGTSYEQYF. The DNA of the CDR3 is TGTGCCAGCAGTTACGGGACCTCCTACGAGCAGTACTTC.

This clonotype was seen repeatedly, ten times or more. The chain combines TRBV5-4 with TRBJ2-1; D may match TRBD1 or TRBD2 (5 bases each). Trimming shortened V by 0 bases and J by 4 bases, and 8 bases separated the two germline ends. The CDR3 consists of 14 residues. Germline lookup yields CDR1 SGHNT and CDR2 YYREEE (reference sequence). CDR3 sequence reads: CASSLGGGYNEQFF. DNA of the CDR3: TGTGCCAGCAGCTTGGGTGGGGGTTACAATGAGCAGTTCTTC.

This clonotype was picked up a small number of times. Here the CDR3 reads CASREAGTTNGYTF. CDR3 coding DNA: TGTGCCAGCAGGGAAGCCGGGACAACTAATGGCTACACCTTC. V and J are TRBV27 and TRBJ1-2; D possibly corresponds to TRBD1 (6 bases). The germline V gene encodes CDR1 MNHEY and CDR2 SMNVEV (reference sequence). V lost 6 bases to trimming and J lost 6 bases, with 17 bases between them. The CDR3 covers 14 residues.